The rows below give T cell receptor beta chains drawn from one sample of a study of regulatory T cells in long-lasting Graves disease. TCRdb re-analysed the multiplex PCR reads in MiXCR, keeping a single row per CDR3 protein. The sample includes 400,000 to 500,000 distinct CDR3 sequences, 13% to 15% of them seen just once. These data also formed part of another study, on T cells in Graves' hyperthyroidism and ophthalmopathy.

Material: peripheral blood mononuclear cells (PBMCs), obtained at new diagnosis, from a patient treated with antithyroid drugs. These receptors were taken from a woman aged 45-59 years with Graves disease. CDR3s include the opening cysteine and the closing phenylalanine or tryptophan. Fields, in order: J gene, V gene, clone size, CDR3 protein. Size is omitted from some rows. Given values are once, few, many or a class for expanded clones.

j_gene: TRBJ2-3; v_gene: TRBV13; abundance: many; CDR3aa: CASSLGFRTRGTDTQYF
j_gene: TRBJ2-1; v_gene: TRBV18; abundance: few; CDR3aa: CASSPGQHNEQFF
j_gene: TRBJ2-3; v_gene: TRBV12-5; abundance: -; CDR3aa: CASGPAGITDTQYF
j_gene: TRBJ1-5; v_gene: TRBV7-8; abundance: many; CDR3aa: CASSINAGRSRQPQHF
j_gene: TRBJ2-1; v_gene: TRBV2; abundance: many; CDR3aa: CASSVLAGGGYEQFF
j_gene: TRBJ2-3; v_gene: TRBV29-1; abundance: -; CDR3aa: CSAEAETDTQYF
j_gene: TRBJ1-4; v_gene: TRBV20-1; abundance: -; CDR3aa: CSAREGFSEKLFF
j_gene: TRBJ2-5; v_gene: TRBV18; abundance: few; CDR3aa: CASSPQWGSQETQYF
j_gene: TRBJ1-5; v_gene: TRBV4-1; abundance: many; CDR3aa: CASSQGGRGNQPQHF
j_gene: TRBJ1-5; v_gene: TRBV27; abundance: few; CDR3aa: CASSPTRSPSDQPQHF
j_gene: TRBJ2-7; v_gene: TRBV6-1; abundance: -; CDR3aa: CASSVRGRNEQYF
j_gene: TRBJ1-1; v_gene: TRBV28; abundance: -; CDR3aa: CASSLFLGADTEAFF
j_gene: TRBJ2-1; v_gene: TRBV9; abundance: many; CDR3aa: CASSVGQVDEQFF
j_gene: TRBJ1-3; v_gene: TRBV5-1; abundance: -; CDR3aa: CASSPVAGNTIYF
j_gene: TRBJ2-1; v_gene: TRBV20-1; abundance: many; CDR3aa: CSARDYSNEQFF
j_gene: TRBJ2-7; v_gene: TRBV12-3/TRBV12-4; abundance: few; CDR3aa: CASSYDRARGEQYF
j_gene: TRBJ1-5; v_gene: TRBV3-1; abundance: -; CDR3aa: CASSQESGDSNQPQHF
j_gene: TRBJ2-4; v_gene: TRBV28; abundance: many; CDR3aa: CASRRLREPGNIQYF
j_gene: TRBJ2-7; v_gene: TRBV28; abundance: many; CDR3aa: CASRKFGTSYEQYF
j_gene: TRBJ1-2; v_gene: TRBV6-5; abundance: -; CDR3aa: CASSYSSEGRIPLTYGYTF
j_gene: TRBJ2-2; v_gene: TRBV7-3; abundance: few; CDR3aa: CASRPPGLSNTGELFF
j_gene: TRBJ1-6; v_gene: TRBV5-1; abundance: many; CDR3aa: CASSLAGGGNSPLHF
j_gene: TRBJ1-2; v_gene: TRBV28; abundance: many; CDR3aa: CASSFGDRDSYGYTF
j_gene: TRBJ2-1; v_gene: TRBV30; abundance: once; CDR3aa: CAWSDSRGEQFF
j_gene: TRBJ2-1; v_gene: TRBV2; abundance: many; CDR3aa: CASRPRERQSNEQFF
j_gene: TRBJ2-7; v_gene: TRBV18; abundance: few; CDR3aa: CASSPPSGERYF
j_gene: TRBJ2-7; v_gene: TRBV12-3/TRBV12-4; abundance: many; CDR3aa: CASSFGQGGNYEQYF
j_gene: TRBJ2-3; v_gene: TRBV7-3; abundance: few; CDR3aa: CASSLKGQGSPDTQYF
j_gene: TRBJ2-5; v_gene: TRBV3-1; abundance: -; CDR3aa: CASSRIAGGLPGTQYF
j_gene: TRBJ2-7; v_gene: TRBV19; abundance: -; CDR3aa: CASSIDRDSYEQYF
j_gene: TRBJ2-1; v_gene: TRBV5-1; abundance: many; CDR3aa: CASSLETSGEQFF
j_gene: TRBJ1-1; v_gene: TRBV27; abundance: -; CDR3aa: CASVGGTEAFF
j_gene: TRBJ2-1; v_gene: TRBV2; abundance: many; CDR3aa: CASRMTGGYNEQFF
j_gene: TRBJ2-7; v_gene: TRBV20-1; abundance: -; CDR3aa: CSASGQGAYEQYF
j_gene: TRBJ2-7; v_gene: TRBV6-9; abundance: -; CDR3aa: CASSYTTSGDSYEQYF
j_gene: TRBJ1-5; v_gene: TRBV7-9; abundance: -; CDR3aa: CASSGDRTVGQPQHF
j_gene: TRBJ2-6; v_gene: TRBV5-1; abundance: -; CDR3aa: CASSLEAGNSGANVLTF
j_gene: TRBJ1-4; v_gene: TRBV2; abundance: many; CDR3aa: CASSSPRGLRQNEKLFF
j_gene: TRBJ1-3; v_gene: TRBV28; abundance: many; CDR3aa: CASSLAGLRDRGRNTIYF
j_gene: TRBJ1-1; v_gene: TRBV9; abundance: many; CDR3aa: CASSGRTGVNTEAFF
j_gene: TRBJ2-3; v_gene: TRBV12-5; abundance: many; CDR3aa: CASGLVVGGVTDTQYF
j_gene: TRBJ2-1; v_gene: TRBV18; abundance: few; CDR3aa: CASSPPGLAENYNEQFF
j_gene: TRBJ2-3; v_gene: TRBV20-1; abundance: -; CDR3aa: CSASDPSTDTQYF
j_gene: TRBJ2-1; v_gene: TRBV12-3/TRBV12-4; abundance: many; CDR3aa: CASSLGVGEQFF
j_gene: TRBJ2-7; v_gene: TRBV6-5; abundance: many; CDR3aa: CASSYSTRRDIYEQYF
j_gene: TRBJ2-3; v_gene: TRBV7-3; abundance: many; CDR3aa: CASSLTGTGVDTQYF
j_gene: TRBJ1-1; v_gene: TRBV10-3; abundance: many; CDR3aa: CAISERGNTEAFF
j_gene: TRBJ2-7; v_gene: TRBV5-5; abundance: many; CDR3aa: CASSLVPGQGYEQYF
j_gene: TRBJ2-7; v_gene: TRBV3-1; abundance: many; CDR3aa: CASSQDSGDNPQYF